The 14 T cell receptor beta chains below were found in one sample sequenced in a study of blood T cells in healthy people across ages (dated by TCRdb to the mid-2010s). Receptor amplification or capture employed 5' RACE. A second PCR of roughly 6 to 12 cycles was run with a J-beta primer mix and a sample-barcoded 5' primer. The public reads were reanalyzed by TCRdb: fastp trimming at Q25, MiXCR alignment, in-frame beta chains only. Entries are consolidated by CDR3 protein sequence, retaining the most common genes and DNA. The sample contains around 1,800,000 distinct CDR3 sequences, about 39% of them found a single time. The ten largest clonotypes hold roughly 23% of the sample. Sequencing input: blood. Every receptor here comes from a human donor in good health.

V gene TRBV6-5 combines with J gene TRBJ2-7; TRBD1 or TRBD2 may be the D gene (6 bases each). V lost 2 bases and J lost 4, with 15 bases in between. The CDR3 contains 15 residues. Germline V gene data show CDR1 as MNHEY and CDR2 as SVGAGI. This chain's CDR3 is CASSYAYGGRYEQYF. The CDR3 DNA sequence: TGTGCCAGCAGTTACGCATACGGGGGCCGGTACGAGCAGTACTTC.

This sequence joins TRBV4-1 and TRBJ2-7; 11 bases match TRBD1. Per germline, CDR1 MGHRA and CDR2 YSYEKL. The V and J ends lost 4 bases and 6 bases, in that order; junction bases with no gene match: 8. This CDR3 is 15 amino acids long. The CDR3 DNA reads as TGCGCCAGCAGCCCTGTGTGGGACAGGGGGACCGAGCAGTACTTC. It is translated as CASSPVWDRGTEQYF.

This chain connects TRBV7-6 to TRBJ2-1; either TRBD1 or TRBD2 may supply D (5 bases each). Trimming shortened V by 0 bases and J by 2 bases, and 11 bases separated the two germline ends. Germline V gene data show CDR1 as SGHVS and CDR2 as FNYEAQ. The CDR3 has 16 residues. The CDR3 loop is CASSLARAGPYNEQFF. The CDR3 region has the DNA TGTGCCAGCAGCTTAGCGAGGGCAGGGCCCTACAATGAGCAGTTCTTC.

This clonotype was recorded a few times. This chain joins TRBV10-3 and TRBJ2-7, with a weak D call TRBD1 (5 bases). CDR1 is ENHRY and CDR2 is SYGVKD in the germline V gene. CDR3 length equals 14 residues. The V gene lost 3 bases and the J gene lost 2 bases, with 11 bases spanning the gap. The CDR3 here is CAISDRGATYEQYF. The DNA for the CDR3 is TGTGCCATCAGTGACCGTGGGGCAACCTACGAGCAGTACTTC.

This clonotype was seen a few times. The chain employs TRBV6-6 and TRBJ2-1, with a weak D call TRBD2 (5 bases). This CDR3 comprises 15 residues. CDR1 MNHNY and CDR2 SVGAGI come from the germline V gene (reference sequence). Deletions cut 5 bases from V and 0 bases from J, with 11 bases between. The CDR3 here is CASSPDSYSYNEQFF. CDR3 bases: TGTGCCAGCAGTCCGGACTCCTACTCCTACAATGAGCAGTTCTTC.

The table lists this clonotype with a few counts. This chain joins TRBV4-1 and TRBJ2-5, with TRBD1 identical over 10 bases. The DNA end favors TRBJ2-7, so the J call may be wrong. CDR3 length: 15 amino acids. Germline CDR1 MGHRA, CDR2 YSYEKL. The CDR3 reads CASSPPGTGDYEQYF. The CDR3 DNA follows: TGCGCCAGCAGCCCACCCGGGACAGGGGACTACGAGCAGTACTTC.

The chain carries TRBV7-6 and TRBJ1-1; D is unclear. Germline CDR1 and CDR2: SGHVS and FNYEAQ. The CDR3 consists of 16 residues. Trimming removed 0 bases at V and 1 base at J, with 12 bases between. CDR3 residues: CASSLAAAPGNTEAFF. For the CDR3, the DNA is TGTGCCAGCAGCTTAGCGGCGGCCCCTGGGAACACTGAAGCTTTCTTT. The complete variable domain, with remaining parts taken from reference TRBV7-6 and TRBJ1-1, reads GAGVSQSPRYKVTKRGQDVALRCDPISGHVSLYWYRQALGQGPEFLTYFNYEAQQDKSGLPNDRFSAERPEGSISTLTIQRTEQRDSAMYRCASSLAAAPGNTEAFFGQGTRLTVV.

This clonotype was seen more than once but under ten times. V and J are TRBV2 and TRBJ2-1, with 13 bases lining up with TRBD2. The CDR3 is 15 amino acids. V gave up 6 bases and J gave up 7 bases; unmatched junction bases: 6. Germline V gene lookup returns CDR1 SNHLY and CDR2 FYNNEI. The CDR3 region has the DNA TGTGCCAGCAGGGTACTAGCGGGGGGGCGTAATGAGCAGTTCTTC. It codes for CASRVLAGGRNEQFF.

The CDR3 is CAIGAGPQGYNSPLHF. The CDR3 DNA reads as TGTGCCATCGGCGCTGGCCCCCAGGGTTATAATTCACCCCTCCACTTT. This chain links TRBV10-3 with TRBJ1-6; TRBD1 might be the D (5 bases). The length of the CDR3 is 16 residues. In germline, CDR1 is ENHRY, CDR2 SYGVKD. V shed 8 bases and J shed 4 bases, with 18 bases lying between them.

This clonotype appeared a few times. V gene TRBV5-1 combines with J gene TRBJ1-2; 8 bases line up with TRBD1. Germline V lookup: CDR1 SGHRS, CDR2 YFSETQ. This CDR3 comprises 14 residues. V lost 6 bases and J lost 0; bases outside the gene matches: 4. The CDR3 spells CASNEQGANYGYTF. For the CDR3, the DNA is TGCGCCAGCAATGAACAGGGGGCTAACTATGGCTACACCTTC.

At least ten counts were recorded for this clonotype. The chain joins TRBV28 to TRBJ1-1; D unclear. The germline V gene has CDR1 MDHEN and CDR2 SYDVKM. The CDR3 runs 13 residues. Trimming removed 1 base at V and 1 base at J, with 4 bases between. This CDR3 reads CASSLYSNTEAFF. The CDR3 coding sequence is TGTGCCAGCAGTTTATATTCGAACACTGAAGCTTTCTTT. Full variable domain (missing parts from reference TRBV28 and TRBJ1-1): DVKVTQSSRYLVKRTGEKVFLECVQDMDHENMFWYRQDPGLGLRLIYFSYDVKMKEKGDIPEGYSVSREKKERFSLILESASTNQTSMYLCASSLYSNTEAFFGQGTRLTVV.

The chain recombines TRBV9 with TRBJ2-7; TRBD1 matches 8 bases. J was trimmed by 6 bases and V by 0 bases; bases with no gene match: 17. CDR3 length equals 18 residues. Germline lookup yields CDR1 SGDLS and CDR2 YYNGEE. The CDR3 here is CASSVGGQGSSLAAEQYF. Here the CDR3 DNA reads TGTGCCAGCAGCGTAGGTGGACAGGGCTCTAGCCTTGCTGCCGAGCAGTACTTC.

The V call is TRBV7-3, the J call TRBJ2-2; the D gene is possibly TRBD1 (5 bases). CDR1 is SGHTA and CDR2 is FQGTGA in the germline V gene. The V gene lost 5 bases and the J gene lost 5 bases, with 12 bases spanning the gap. This CDR3 is built from 14 residues. This CDR3 reads CASSQGVLTGELFF. The CDR3 DNA is TGTGCCAGCAGCCAAGGGGTCCTAACCGGGGAGCTGTTTTTT.

This clonotype was detected many times. The rearrangement uses TRBV2 and TRBJ2-1; possibly TRBD1 or TRBD2 for D (5 bases each). The CDR3 totals 11 residues. Germline V gene data show CDR1 as SNHLY and CDR2 as FYNNEI. The V end was cut by 8 bases, the J end by 6 bases, with 8 bases between. Here the CDR3 DNA reads TGTGCCAGCCAGGGAGTCAATGAGCAGTTCTTC. This gives the protein CASQGVNEQFF.